This T cell receptor (beta chain) was obtained from a study of Ad26.COV2.S vaccination and SARS-CoV-2 variants. Study summary: Donor participated within the Ad26.COV2.S arm of the COV1001 trial. The authors gave Ad26.COV2.S intramuscularly, either once or twice 56 days apart. Findings and caveats of the study: Ad26.COV2.S recipients had broader spike-specific TCRs (P = 0.0014).

The assay was immunoSEQ multiplex PCR, and TCRdb's table has in-frame clones only and misses some. In the table there are around 250,000 clones, 70% to 90% of which are singletons. As regards this clone: Its antigen is currently unknown.

The treatment was: approximately 18 received Ad26.COV2.S at low or high dose, single or two shots; roughly 5 received placebo; per-sample allocation not given. Specimen acquisition occurred on day 63 following the initial vaccine or placebo injection. V lost 5 bases and J lost 8; bases outside the gene matches: 11. This CDR3 is 15 amino acids long. Germline V gives CDR1 SEHNR, CDR2 FQNEAQ (reference sequence). Specimen: peripheral blood, collected in a trial of Ad26.COV2.S vaccine versus placebo. The chain recombines TRBV7-9 with TRBJ2-1; 8 nucleotides line up with TRBD1. This receptor was taken from a person between 18 and 65 years old who received the Ad26.COV2.S COVID-19 vaccine or a placebo. CDR3 region: CASSRTGTGGDEQFF. For the CDR3, the DNA is TGTGCCAGCAGCCGTACCGGGACAGGAGGGGATGAGCAGTTCTTC.